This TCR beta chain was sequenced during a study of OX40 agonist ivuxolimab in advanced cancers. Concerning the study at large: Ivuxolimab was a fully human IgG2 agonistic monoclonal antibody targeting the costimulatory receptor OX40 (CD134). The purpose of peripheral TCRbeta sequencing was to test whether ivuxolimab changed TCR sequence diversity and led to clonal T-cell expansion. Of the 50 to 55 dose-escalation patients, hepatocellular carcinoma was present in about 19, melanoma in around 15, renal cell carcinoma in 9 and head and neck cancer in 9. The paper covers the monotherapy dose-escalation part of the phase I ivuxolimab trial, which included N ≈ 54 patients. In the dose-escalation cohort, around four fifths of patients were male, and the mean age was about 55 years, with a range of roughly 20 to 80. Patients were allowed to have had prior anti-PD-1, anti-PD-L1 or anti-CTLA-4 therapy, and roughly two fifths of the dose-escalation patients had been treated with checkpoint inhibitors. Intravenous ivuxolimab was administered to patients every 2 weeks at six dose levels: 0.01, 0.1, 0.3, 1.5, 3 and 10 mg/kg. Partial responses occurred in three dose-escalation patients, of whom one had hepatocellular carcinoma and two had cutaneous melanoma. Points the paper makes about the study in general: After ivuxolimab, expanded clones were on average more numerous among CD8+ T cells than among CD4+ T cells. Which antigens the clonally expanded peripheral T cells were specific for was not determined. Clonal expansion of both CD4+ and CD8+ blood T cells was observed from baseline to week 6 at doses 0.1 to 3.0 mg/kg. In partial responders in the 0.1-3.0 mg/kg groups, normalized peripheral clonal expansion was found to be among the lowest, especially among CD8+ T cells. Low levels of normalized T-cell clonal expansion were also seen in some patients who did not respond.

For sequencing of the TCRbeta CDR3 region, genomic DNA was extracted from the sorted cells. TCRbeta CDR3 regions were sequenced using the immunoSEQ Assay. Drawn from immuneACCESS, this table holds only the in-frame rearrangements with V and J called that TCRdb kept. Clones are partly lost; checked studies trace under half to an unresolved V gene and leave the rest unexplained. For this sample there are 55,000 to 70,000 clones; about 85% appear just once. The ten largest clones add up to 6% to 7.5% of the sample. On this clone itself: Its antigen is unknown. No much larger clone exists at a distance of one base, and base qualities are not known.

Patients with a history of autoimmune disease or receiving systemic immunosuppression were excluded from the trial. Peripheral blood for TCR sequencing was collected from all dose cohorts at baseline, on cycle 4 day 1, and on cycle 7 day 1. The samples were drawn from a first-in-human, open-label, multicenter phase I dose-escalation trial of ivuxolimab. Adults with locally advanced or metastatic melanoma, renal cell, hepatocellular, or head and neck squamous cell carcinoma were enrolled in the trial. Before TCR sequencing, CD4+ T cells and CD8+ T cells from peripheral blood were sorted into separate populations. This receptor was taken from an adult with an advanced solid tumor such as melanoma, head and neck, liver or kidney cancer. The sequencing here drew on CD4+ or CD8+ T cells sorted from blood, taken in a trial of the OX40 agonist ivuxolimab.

The CDR3 is CASSLAGSYNEQFF. The bases are TGTGCCAGCAGCTTGGCGGGTAGTTACAATGAGCAGTTCTTC. The chain employs TRBV11-2 and TRBJ2-1; TRBD2 is a weak D gene call, 5 bases matching. V is clipped by 3 bases and J by 4 bases, and the sequence between their germline boundaries is 10 bases long. CDR1 and CDR2, looked up from the germline V gene, are SGHAT and FQNNGV. Including the terminal cysteine and phenylalanine, the CDR3 comprises 14 residues. The entry retains the CDR3 DNA only, 42 bases that are in frame from base 1.